These 24 T cell receptor beta chains came from one sample sequenced in a study of blood T cells in healthy people across ages. For the second PCR, which ran for roughly 6 to 12 cycles, a sample-barcoded 5' primer and a J-beta primer mix were used. TCRdb processed the 5' RACE reads anew with MiXCR; each CDR3 protein has one entry. Here the sample spans hundreds of thousands of distinct CDR3 sequences, 53% being singletons. The sample comprised blood. The receptors here all came from a man older than 75 in good health.

The rearrangement joins TRBV3-1 to TRBJ2-1; 10 nucleotides match TRBD2. The CDR3 has 18 amino acids. The V gene end was trimmed by 0 bases and the J gene end by 3 bases; junction bases not matched to a gene: 8. CDR1 LGHDT and CDR2 YNNKEL come from the germline V gene (reference sequence). The CDR3 DNA is TGTGCCAGCAGCCAAGATAGCGCTAGCGGGAGATTCTACAATGAGCAGTTCTTC. Its protein is CASSQDSASGRFYNEQFF.

This clonotype was picked up a small number of times. V is TRBV29-1 and J is TRBJ2-5; D might be TRBD1 or TRBD2, each matching 6 bases. The CDR3 totals 17 residues. In germline, CDR1 is SQVTM, CDR2 ANQGSEA. Trimming took 1 base from V and 11 from J, leaving 29 bases between them. The CDR3 DNA is TGCAGCGTTGAAGTTGTTAGGGGGAGGTCTTTCTCTAGGGAGCAGTACTTC. It codes for CSVEVVRGRSFSREQYF.

The CDR3 loop is CASGAAPGSYEQYF. In DNA form, the CDR3 reads TGTGCCAGCGGGGCCGCACCTGGCAGTTACGAGCAGTACTTC. The rearrangement links TRBV12-3 or TRBV12-4 to TRBJ2-5; perhaps TRBD1 as D (5 bases). The end of the DNA aligns better with TRBJ2-7, so the J call may be wrong. The CDR3 extends over 14 amino acids.

The chain couples TRBV20-1 to TRBJ2-7, with D unresolved. Trimming cost V 5 bases and J 3 bases, with 14 bases left between them. CDR1 and CDR2 from the germline V gene are DFQATT and SNEGSKA (reference sequence). The length of the CDR3 is 13 residues. The CDR3 DNA follows: TGCAGTGCTTCCCCCCTTGACGGCTACGAGCAGTACTTC. Translated: CSASPLDGYEQYF.

This clonotype was counted between two and nine times. The chain couples TRBV20-1 to TRBJ2-7; 7 bases match TRBD2. Germline CDR1 and CDR2: DFQATT and SNEGSKA (reference sequence). The CDR3 extends over 14 amino acids. The J segment lost 6 bases and the V segment lost 4 bases, leaving 12 bases of the junction unmatched. The CDR3 here is CSAKVPGGKSEQYF. Here the CDR3 DNA reads TGCAGTGCTAAAGTCCCGGGAGGAAAGAGCGAGCAGTACTTC.

Comment on this clonotype: A much bigger clone sits one base away, suggesting this may be a read error. This chain connects TRBV20-1 to TRBJ2-3; D might be TRBD1 (5 bases). CDR1 is DFQATT, CDR2 SNEGSKA, per germline (reference sequence). Between the trimmed V and J ends, which lost 5 bases and 14 bases, there was a span of 17 bases. The CDR3 is made up of 11 amino acids. CDR3 nucleotide sequence: TGCAGTGCTTGCGGACACAGATACGCGTATTTT. It is translated as CSACGHRYAYF.

This clonotype was seen only a few times. The gene calls are TRBV3-1 and TRBJ1-2; TRBD1 is a possible D gene (6 bases). Trimming stripped 4 bases from V and 0 bases from J, with 12 bases between. In germline, CDR1 is LGHDT, CDR2 YNNKEL (reference sequence). The CDR3 covers 15 residues. The CDR3 nucleotides read TGTGCCAGCAGCCCTAGGGACATCCCTAACTATGGCTACACCTTC. This encodes CASSPRDIPNYGYTF.

This clonotype was seen just once. The gene calls are TRBV5-6 and TRBJ1-4; D ambiguous. V gave up 0 bases and J gave up 8 bases, with 11 bases separating them. CDR3 length: 14 amino acids. Germline assignment: CDR1 SGHDT and CDR2 YYEEEE. CDR3 sequence reads: CASSLGGFAEKLFF. CDR3 bases: TGTGCCAGCAGCTTGGGAGGATTCGCGGAAAAACTGTTTTTT.

This rearrangement joins TRBV10-3 to TRBJ2-7; possibly TRBD1 or TRBD2 for D (5 bases each). Germline loops: CDR1 ENHRY, CDR2 SYGVKD. The CDR3 length is 14 residues. The V gene lost 2 bases and the J gene lost 6 bases, with 14 bases spanning the gap. CDR3: CAISEVEGRGEQYF. As DNA, the CDR3 is TGTGCCATCAGTGAGGTAGAGGGGCGAGGCGAGCAGTACTTC.

This clonotype was seen more than once but under ten times. CDR3 amino acids: CSVDGLGSKVSEQYF. Written as DNA, the CDR3 is TGCAGTGTAGACGGGCTCGGGTCCAAAGTAAGCGAGCAGTACTTC. V is TRBV20-1 and J is TRBJ2-5; D unresolved. Matching the DNA end better, TRBJ2-7 makes the J call doubtful. CDR3 length equals 15 residues. Germline CDR1 reads DFQATT; CDR2 reads SNEGSKA (reference sequence).

Points on this clonotype: This clone may be a read error of a much larger clone one base away. This sequence joins TRBV24-1 and TRBJ2-5; 9 nucleotides agree with TRBD1. The germline V gene has CDR1 KGHDR and CDR2 SFDVKD. This CDR3 is built from 11 residues. With V trimmed by 6 bases and J by 12 bases, 4 bases remained unmatched. This chain's CDR3 is CATSRGTGKYF. Here the CDR3 DNA reads TGTGCCACCAGTCGAGGGACAGGGAAGTACTTC.

V is TRBV12-3 or TRBV12-4 and J is TRBJ2-1; 7 nucleotides line up with TRBD2. The CDR3 is 15 amino acids. Losses at the gene ends were 5 bases for V and 2 bases for J; bases not matched to a gene: 6. The CDR3 here is CASSIGRGAYNEQFF. CDR3 nucleotides: TGTGCCAGCAGTATCGGACGGGGGGCCTACAATGAGCAGTTCTTC.

The V and J genes are TRBV5-1 and TRBJ2-1, with 7 bases fitting TRBD1. The CDR3 contains 15 residues. Germline V CDR1 and CDR2: SGHRS, YFSETQ. The V segment lost 0 bases and the J segment 8 bases; nucleotides outside the gene matches: 8. The CDR3 DNA is TGCGCCAGCAGCTTGGAGTTGCAGGGGGTAGATGAGCAGTTCTTC. Protein product: CASSLELQGVDEQFF. The full variable domain, its missing parts supplied by reference TRBV5-1 and TRBJ2-1, is KAGVTQTPRYLIKTRGQQVTLSCSPISGHRSVSWYQQTPGQGLQFLFEYFSETQRNKGNFPGRFSGRQFSNSRSEMNVSTLELGDSALYLCASSLELQGVDEQFFGPGTRLTVL.

The J gene is TRBJ2-2, the V gene TRBV12-3 or TRBV12-4; D gene unclear. CDR3 size: 13 residues. The germline V and J ends were trimmed by 4 bases and 7 bases, with 10 bases remaining between them. CDR3 DNA sequence: TGTGCCAGCAGTTCAATCGTCGGCGGGGAGCTGTTTTTT. Its translation is CASSSIVGGELFF.

V is TRBV27 and J is TRBJ2-1; D is possibly TRBD1 (6 bases). The J call is in doubt because the DNA end fits TRBJ2-7 better. Germline loops: CDR1 MNHEY, CDR2 SMNVEV (reference sequence). This CDR3 has 14 amino acids. The CDR3 spells CATRWRQAYNEQYF. As DNA, the CDR3 is TGTGCCACCCGATGGCGACAGGCCTACAATGAGCAGTACTTC.

This clonotype has only one observation. The V and J genes are TRBV15 and TRBJ2-7; possible D gene TRBD1, 5 bases. The CDR3 spans 13 residues. The germline CDR1 and CDR2 sequences are LNHNV and YYDKDF (reference sequence). Trimming removed 0 bases at V and 4 bases at J, with 7 bases between. The DNA for the CDR3 is TGTGCCACCAGCAGAGATAACAGGTACGAGCAGTACTTC. Protein product: CATSRDNRYEQYF.

Turning to this clonotype: One end of the junction varies from germline; a read error may be responsible. This rearrangement joins TRBV12-3 or TRBV12-4 to TRBJ2-7; tentatively, D is TRBD1 (6 bases). The CDR3 totals 13 residues. The CDR3 nucleotides are TGTGCCAGCAGCTTCCGGGACACCTACGGGCAGTACTTC. Translating gives CASSFRDTYGQYF.

J is TRBJ2-1 and V is TRBV5-1; 11 bases line up with TRBD1. Losses at the gene ends were 0 bases for V and 6 bases for J; bases not matched to a gene: 5. Germline lookup yields CDR1 SGHRS and CDR2 YFSETQ. The CDR3 length is 16 residues. The CDR3 region is CASSLVGQGAPNEQFF. The DNA of the CDR3 is TGCGCCAGCAGCTTGGTCGGACAGGGGGCCCCCAATGAGCAGTTCTTC.

CDR3 DNA sequence: TGTGCCAGCAGCAACCCACGTGGGGCGATGAACACTGAAGCTTTCTTT. Its protein product is CASSNPRGAMNTEAFF. The chain has TRBV21-1 and TRBJ1-1; whether TRBD1, the table's D call, matches the DNA was not checked. TRBV21-1 is a pseudogene segment. This CDR3 is built from 16 residues.

CDR3: CSARSGTSGGEETQYF. The CDR3 nucleotides read TGCAGTGCTAGGTCGGGGACTAGCGGGGGGGAAGAGACCCAGTACTTC. This rearrangement joins TRBV20-1 to TRBJ2-5, with 16 nucleotides matching TRBD2. Germline trimming cut 3 bases from V and 3 bases from J; bases unmatched to any gene: 4. Germline-derived CDR1 and CDR2 are DFQATT and SNEGSKA (reference sequence). CDR3 size: 16 residues.

This clonotype was seen ten or more times. The gene calls are TRBV29-1 and TRBJ2-5; 8 bases line up with TRBD2. CDR1 is SQVTM and CDR2 is ANQGSEA in the germline V gene. This CDR3 comprises 12 residues. Trimming took 4 bases from V and 4 from J; bases not matched to a gene: 2. CDR3 nucleotides: TGCAGCGTTGCGGGGGGGGTAGAGACCCAGTACTTC. Encoded protein: CSVAGGVETQYF.

The V gene is TRBV7-8, the J gene TRBJ2-1; D uncertain. CDR3 length: 11 amino acids. From germline, CDR1 is SGHVS and CDR2 FQNEAQ. V lost 4 bases and J 6 bases, leaving 4 bases between the germline ends. CDR3 sequence: CASSWGNEQFF. CDR3 in DNA: TGTGCCAGCAGCTGGGGCAATGAGCAGTTCTTC.

This chain uses TRBV29-1 with TRBJ1-4; 7 bases fit TRBD1. Looked up from germline, CDR1 is SQVTM and CDR2 is ANQGSEA. V trimming: 6 bases; J trimming: 4 bases; junction bases outside the gene matches: 8. This CDR3 contains 14 residues. The CDR3 here is CSVAEGAGNEKLFF. The CDR3 DNA sequence: TGCAGCGTCGCCGAGGGGGCCGGTAATGAAAAACTGTTTTTT.

The genes are TRBV20-1 and TRBJ2-1; TRBD1 matches 7 bases. Germline trimming cut 5 bases from V and 7 bases from J; bases unmatched to any gene: 8. CDR1 DFQATT and CDR2 SNEGSKA come from the germline V gene (reference sequence). The CDR3 runs 13 residues. The CDR3 nucleotides read TGCAGTGCTCCCGGGACAGTCTTAAATGAGCAGTTCTTC. Its translation is CSAPGTVLNEQFF.